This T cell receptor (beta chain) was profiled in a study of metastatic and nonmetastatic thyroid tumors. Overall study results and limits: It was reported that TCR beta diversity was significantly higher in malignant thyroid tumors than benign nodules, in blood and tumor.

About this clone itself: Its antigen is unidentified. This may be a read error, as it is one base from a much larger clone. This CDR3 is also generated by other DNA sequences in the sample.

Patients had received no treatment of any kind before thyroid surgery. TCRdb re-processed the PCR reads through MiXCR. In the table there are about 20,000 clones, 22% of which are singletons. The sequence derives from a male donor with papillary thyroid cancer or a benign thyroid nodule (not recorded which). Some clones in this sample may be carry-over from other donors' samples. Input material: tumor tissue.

This CDR3 is CATSDLLFDQPQHF. The CDR3 DNA reads as TGTGCCACCAGTGATTTGCTTTTTGATCAGCCCCAGCACTTT. This chain joins TRBV24-1 and TRBJ1-5; D is unclear. The V gene's germline CDR1 is KGHDR and CDR2 SFDVKD. The CDR3 runs to 14 residues.